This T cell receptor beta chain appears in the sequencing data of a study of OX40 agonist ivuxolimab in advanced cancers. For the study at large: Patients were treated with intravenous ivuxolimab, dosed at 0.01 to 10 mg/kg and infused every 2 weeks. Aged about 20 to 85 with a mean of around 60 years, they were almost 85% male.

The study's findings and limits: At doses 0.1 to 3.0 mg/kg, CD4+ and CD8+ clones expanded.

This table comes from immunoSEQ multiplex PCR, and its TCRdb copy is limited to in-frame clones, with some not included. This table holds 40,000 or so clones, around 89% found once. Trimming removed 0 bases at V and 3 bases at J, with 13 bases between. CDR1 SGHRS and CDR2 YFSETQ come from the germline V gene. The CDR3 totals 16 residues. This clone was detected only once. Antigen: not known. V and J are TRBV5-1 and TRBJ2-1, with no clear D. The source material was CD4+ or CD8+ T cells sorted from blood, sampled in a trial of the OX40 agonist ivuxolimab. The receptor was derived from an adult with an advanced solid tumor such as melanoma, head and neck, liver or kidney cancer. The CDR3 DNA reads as TGCGCCAGCAGCTTGGTAGGCCAGGAAATCTACAATGAGCAGTTCTTC. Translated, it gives CASSLVGQEIYNEQFF.